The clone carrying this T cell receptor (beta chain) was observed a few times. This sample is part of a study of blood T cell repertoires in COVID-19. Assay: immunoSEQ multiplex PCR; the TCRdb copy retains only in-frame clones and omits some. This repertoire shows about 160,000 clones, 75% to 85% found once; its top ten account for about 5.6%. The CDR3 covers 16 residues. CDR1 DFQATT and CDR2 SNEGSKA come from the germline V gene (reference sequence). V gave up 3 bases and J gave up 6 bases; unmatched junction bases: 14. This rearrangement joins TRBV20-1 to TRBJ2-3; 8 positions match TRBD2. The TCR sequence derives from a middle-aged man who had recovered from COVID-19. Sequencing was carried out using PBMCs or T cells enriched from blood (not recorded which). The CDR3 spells CSASPTGTSGSDTQYF. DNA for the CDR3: TGCAGTGCTAGTCCAACCGGGACTAGTGGCAGCGATACGCAGTATTTT.